This TCR beta chain stems from a study of blood T cell repertoires in COVID-19. Across the study: Italy, Spain and the United States were the sources of the convalescent and acute COVID-19 samples. The analysed material was cDNA or gDNA that came from T cells, B-cell-depleted T cells, or PBMCs.

Clones were sequenced by immunoSEQ multiplex PCR, and TCRdb holds only the in-frame ones, with some missing. The data hold 200,000 to 250,000 clones, with roughly 85% observed a single time. V was clipped by 3 bases and J by 0 bases; unmatched bases: 14. CDR1 and CDR2 from the germline V gene are LNHDA and SQIVND (reference sequence). The CDR3 is made up of 18 amino acids. Study members were between roughly 18 and 89 years old and lived in over 20 US regions. The rearrangement links TRBV19 to TRBJ2-7; TRBD2 matches 7 bases. This TCR was sampled from a woman aged 35 to 49 with acute COVID-19. What was sequenced was PBMCs or T cells enriched from blood (not recorded which). The CDR3 bases are TGTGCCAGTAGTATCGGCTGGGGGGGTAAATCCAACTCCTACGAGCAGTACTTC. Amino acids: CASSIGWGGKSNSYEQYF.